This T cell receptor beta chain was retrieved from a study of blood T cell repertoires in COVID-19. Whole-study context: The study drew acute and convalescent COVID-19 samples from the United States, Italy and Spain. PBMCs, B-cell-depleted T cells, or T cells provided the cDNA or gDNA that made up the material.

Sequencing was performed with immunoSEQ multiplex PCR; in TCRdb, only in-frame clones are kept and a portion is missing. The sample consists of 130,000 to 150,000 clones, 85% to 90% of them appearing once. The CDR3 loop spans 15 amino acids. The germline gives CDR1 SGHDN, CDR2 FVKESK. The V and J ends lost 4 bases and 1 base respectively, with 8 bases between them. The source is a woman between 50 and 59 years old with active or convalescent COVID-19. This sequence joins TRBV14 and TRBJ2-6; a weak D match, TRBD2 (5 bases). The sequenced sample consisted of peripheral blood. The CDR3, as DNA: TGTGCCAGCAGCCCCTCGGGGTCTGGGGCCAACGTCCTGACTTTC. Translating it yields CASSPSGSGANVLTF.